This TCR beta chain was recovered during a study of beta chain features in type 1 diabetes. The sequenced template was cDNA made from the entire isolated RNA. Here immunoSEQ multiplex PCR was the method, and the copy in TCRdb shows in-frame clones only, minus some. Of a few hundred thousand clones listed, about 14% are singletons. General study findings and limits: For TCRB rearrangement, an influence of HLA type remained unresolved here. Among patients, naive, central memory and Treg TCRB repertoires appeared more similar than among healthy donors.

Details on this clone: Its antigen is not known.

Germline CDR1 LNHNV, CDR2 YYDKDF (reference sequence). The CDR3 extends over 15 amino acids. V was clipped by 3 bases and J by 6 bases; unmatched bases: 9. A sort by CD45RO/CCR7/CD25/CD127/CD95/CD27 yielded CD4+ naive, central memory, regulatory and stem cell-like memory cells. The rearrangement joins TRBV15 to TRBJ2-3; the match to TRBD1 covers 7 bases. This sequence was found in a man aged 30 to 45 in good health. The sequenced sample consisted of naive CD4+ T cells from blood. The DNA for the CDR3 is TGTGCCACCAGCAGGGACAGGCCCGCAGGGGATACGCAGTATTTT. This sequence encodes CATSRDRPAGDTQYF.